This entry concerns a single T cell receptor beta chain. These data originate in a study of blood T cell repertoires in COVID-19. Study information: Nucleic acid was either cDNA or gDNA, and it came from T cells, B-cell-depleted T cells, or PBMCs.

The ends lost 6 bases at V and 0 bases at J; junction bases unmatched: 7. Germline lookup yields CDR1 MDHEN and CDR2 SYDVKM. The CDR3 is made up of 16 amino acids. Per the original methods: Scientists estimated how many nucleated cells there were by amplifying reference gene primers. Measured with immunoSEQ multiplex PCR; TCRdb has only the in-frame clones, and not every one. V, J and clone size were drawn from that table, and D and trimming were deduced from the DNA. The sample carries 120,000 to 150,000 clones, more than 70% recorded once. The sample consisted of peripheral blood. This chain connects TRBV28 to TRBJ1-5, with TRBD1 matching 8 bases. The source of this sequence is a human donor in a cohort sampled during active COVID-19. The CDR3 reads CASREGQDFSNQPQHF. The CDR3 nucleotides read TGTGCCAGCAGAGAGGGACAGGATTTTAGCAATCAGCCCCAGCATTTT. Combining the CDR3 with reference TRBV28 and TRBJ1-5 gives the whole variable domain DVKVTQSSRYLVKRTGEKVFLECVQDMDHENMFWYRQDPGLGLRLIYFSYDVKMKEKGDIPEGYSVSREKKERFSLILESASTNQTSMYLCASREGQDFSNQPQHFGDGTRLSIL.